What follows describes a single T cell receptor beta chain. Sequencing was performed with immunoSEQ multiplex PCR; in TCRdb, only in-frame clones are kept and a portion is missing. The repertoire holds about 220,000 clones, with around 84% as singletons. These data are taken from a study of blood T cell repertoires in COVID-19. Study overall: There were acute and convalescent COVID-19 samples, and they came from the United States, Italy and Spain. T cells, B-cell-depleted T cells, or PBMCs provided the cDNA or gDNA that served as material.

CDR3 size: 14 residues. V shed 3 bases, J shed 3 bases, and the junction held 6 bases outside the gene matches. CDR1 DFQATT and CDR2 SNEGSKA come from the germline V gene (reference sequence). This TCR derives from a man in his forties or fifties with active or convalescent COVID-19. Input material: peripheral blood. The J gene is TRBJ2-5, the V gene TRBV20-1; 8 nucleotides match TRBD2. The CDR3 region has the DNA TGCAGTGCTAGTAGCTCGCGGGGGGAAGAGACCCAGTACTTC. Residues: CSASSSRGEETQYF.